The text below deals with one T cell receptor (beta chain). This table comes from immunoSEQ multiplex PCR, and its TCRdb copy is limited to in-frame clones, with some not included. The sample has about 84,000 clones, approximately 91% seen once. These data come from a study of PD-L1 blockade in urothelial cancer. Study at large: There were a median of approximately 130,000 T cells in blood samples.

Sequenced material: PBMCs, taken around atezolizumab (anti-PD-L1) treatment. The source of this sequence is a man aged 60 to 69 with urothelial cancer.

The CDR3 reads CASSLSGGVGNEQFF. CDR3 DNA sequence: TGTGCCAGCAGCTTAAGCGGGGGGGTCGGCAATGAGCAGTTCTTC. This chain joins TRBV7-9 and TRBJ2-1; 10 nucleotides agree with TRBD2. From germline, CDR1 is SEHNR and CDR2 FQNEAQ (reference sequence). The CDR3 is 15 amino acids. The V gene end was trimmed by 2 bases and the J gene end by 6 bases; junction bases not matched to a gene: 4. Complete variable domain (other parts from reference TRBV7-9 and TRBJ2-1): DTGVSQNPRHKITKRGQNVTFRCDPISEHNRLYWYRQTLGQGPEFLTYFQNEAQLEKSRLLSDRFSAERPKGSFSTLEIQRTEQGDSAMYLCASSLSGGVGNEQFFGPGTRLTVL.